These T cell receptor beta chains were read from a single sample in a study of radiation and T cells in renal cell carcinoma. Assay used: immunoSEQ multiplex PCR; TCRdb lists only in-frame clones, some missing. This table has some 150,000 clones, 70% to 90% appearing once. Sequencing used blood, obtained from a patient whose treatment included radiotherapy and nephrectomy. The source of these receptors is a woman aged 45-60 years with renal cell carcinoma. Both conserved end residues are part of each CDR3. D genes are given only for firm matches. Only part of the rows carry a size: once, few, many, or a class if the clone is expanded.

D: -; length: 13; size: -; J: TRBJ1-1; V: TRBV11-2; DNA: TGTGCCAGCAGGGGGTTATCTCACACTGAAGCTTTCTTT; CDR3: CASRGLSHTEAFF
D: -; length: 15; size: -; J: TRBJ2-6; V: TRBV19; DNA: TGTGCCAGTAGCCGTGGGAACTCTGGGGCCAACGTCCTGACTTTC; CDR3: CASSRGNSGANVLTF
D: -; length: 15; size: -; J: TRBJ1-1; V: TRBV7-2; DNA: TGTGCCAGCAGCCCAGCGGCGGCGGGGAACACTGAAGCTTTCTTT; CDR3: CASSPAAAGNTEAFF
D: -; length: 13; size: -; J: TRBJ2-2; V: TRBV10-3; DNA: TGTGCCATCAGTCCGCAGGGGTCCGGGGAGCTGTTTTTT; CDR3: CAISPQGSGELFF
D: -; length: 13; size: -; J: TRBJ2-1; V: TRBV2; DNA: TGTGCCAGCAGTGTGACAGGAATCCATGAGCAGTTCTTC; CDR3: CASSVTGIHEQFF
D: -; length: 14; size: -; J: TRBJ1-4; V: TRBV5-4; DNA: TGTGCCAGCAGCCCGGGACGGAGTAATGAAAAACTGTTTTTT; CDR3: CASSPGRSNEKLFF
D: -; length: 12; size: once; J: TRBJ1-2; V: TRBV9; DNA: TGTGCCAGCAGCGGAGGGGGGGCTGGCTACACCTTC; CDR3: CASSGGGAGYTF
D: -; length: 14; size: -; J: TRBJ1-6; V: TRBV6-6; DNA: TGTGCCAGCAGCCTCAGGGGCTCCTTTTCACCCCTCCACTTT; CDR3: CASSLRGSFSPLHF
D: -; length: 13; size: many; J: TRBJ1-5; V: TRBV28; DNA: TGTGCCAGCAGCCTAGACATTAAACAGCCCCAGCATTTT; CDR3: CASSLDIKQPQHF
D: -; length: 14; size: -; J: TRBJ1-2; V: TRBV4-3; DNA: TGCGCCAGCAGCCAAGATCCGGGTGTCGACGGCTACACCTTC; CDR3: CASSQDPGVDGYTF
D: TRBD2; length: 14; size: -; J: TRBJ2-5; V: TRBV5-4; DNA: TGTGCCAGCAGCTTAGCGGGGGGGCCGGAGACCCAGTACTTC; CDR3: CASSLAGGPETQYF
D: TRBD1; length: 15; size: -; J: TRBJ1-1; V: TRBV28; DNA: TGTGCCAGCAGGGGATCCTTGGACAGGGGGCCTGAAGCTTTCTTT; CDR3: CASRGSLDRGPEAFF
D: TRBD2; length: 15; size: -; J: TRBJ2-3; V: TRBV7-9; DNA: TGTGCCAGCAGCTATGGGACTAGTATTACAGATACGCAGTATTTT; CDR3: CASSYGTSITDTQYF
D: -; length: 15; size: once; J: TRBJ2-7; V: TRBV19; DNA: TGTGCCAGTAGTCGGGGGGACAGGACTACCTACGAGCAGTACTTC; CDR3: CASSRGDRTTYEQYF
D: -; length: 19; size: -; J: TRBJ1-5; V: TRBV19; DNA: TGTGCCAGTAGTCCGCGAACCCGGACGCGGGGATATAGCAATCAGCCCCAGCATTTT; CDR3: CASSPRTRTRGYSNQPQHF
D: -; length: 15; size: -; J: TRBJ2-6; V: TRBV19; DNA: TGTGCCAGTAGTATAGGGGTGCCTGGGGCCAACGTCCTGACTTTC; CDR3: CASSIGVPGANVLTF
D: TRBD1; length: 15; size: -; J: TRBJ2-3; V: TRBV5-4; DNA: TGTGCCAGCAGCGGTGAGGGGGCTAGCACAGATACGCAGTATTTT; CDR3: CASSGEGASTDTQYF
D: -; length: 14; size: -; J: TRBJ1-5; V: TRBV27; DNA: TGTGCCAGCAGTTCGGGGGATAGCAATCAGCCCCAGCATTTT; CDR3: CASSSGDSNQPQHF